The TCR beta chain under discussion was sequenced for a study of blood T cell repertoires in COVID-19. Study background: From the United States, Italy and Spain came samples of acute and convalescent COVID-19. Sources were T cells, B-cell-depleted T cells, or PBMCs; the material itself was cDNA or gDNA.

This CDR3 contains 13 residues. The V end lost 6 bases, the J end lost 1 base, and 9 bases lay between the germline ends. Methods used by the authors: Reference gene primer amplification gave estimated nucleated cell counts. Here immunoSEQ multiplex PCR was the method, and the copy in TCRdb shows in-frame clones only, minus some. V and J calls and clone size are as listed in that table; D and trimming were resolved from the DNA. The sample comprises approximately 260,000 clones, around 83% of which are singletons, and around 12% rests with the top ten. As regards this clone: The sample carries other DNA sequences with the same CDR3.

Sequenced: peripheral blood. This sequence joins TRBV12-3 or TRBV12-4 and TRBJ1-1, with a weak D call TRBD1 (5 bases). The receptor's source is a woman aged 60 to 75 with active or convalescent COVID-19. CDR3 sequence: CASSSQENTEAFF. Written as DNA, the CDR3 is TGTGCCAGCAGCTCACAGGAGAACACTGAAGCTTTCTTT.